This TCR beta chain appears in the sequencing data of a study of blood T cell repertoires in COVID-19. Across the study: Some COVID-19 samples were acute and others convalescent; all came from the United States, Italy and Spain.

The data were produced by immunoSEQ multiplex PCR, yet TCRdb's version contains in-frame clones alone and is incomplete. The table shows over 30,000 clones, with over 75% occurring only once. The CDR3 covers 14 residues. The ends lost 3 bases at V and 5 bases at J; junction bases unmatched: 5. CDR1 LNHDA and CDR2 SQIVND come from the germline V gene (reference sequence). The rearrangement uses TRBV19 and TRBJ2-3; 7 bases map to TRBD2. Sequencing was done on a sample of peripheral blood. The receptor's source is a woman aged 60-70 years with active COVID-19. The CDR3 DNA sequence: TGTGCCAGTAGTATCGGGTTAGCGGGAGATACGCAGTATTTT. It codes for CASSIGLAGDTQYF.